The rows below give T cell receptor beta chains drawn from one sample of a study of T-cell memory formation after mild COVID-19. TCRdb recomputed calls from the 5' RACE reads with MiXCR, one row per CDR3 protein. The sample holds over 450,000 distinct CDR3 sequences, around 21% seen once. Input material: PBMCs or a T cell subset sorted from them (not recorded which). The receptors originated from an adult woman who had mild COVID-19 (a few samples of this study predate the infection). Cell type and time point are not known. Both conserved end residues are part of each CDR3. D genes are given only for firm matches.

15	TRBV5-1	NA	TRBJ2-3	CASSLGAGRTDTQYF
15	TRBV30	NA	TRBJ1-4	CAWSVLRSSNEKLFF
15	TRBV30	TRBD1	TRBJ1-5	CAWSVGGSPRQPQHF
15	TRBV29-1	TRBD1	TRBJ2-5	CSVRMTGGYQETQYF
15	TRBV14	NA	TRBJ2-2	CASSQDFLRTGELFF
13	TRBV5-1	NA	TRBJ2-7	CASSFLIDYEQYF
12	TRBV20-1	NA	TRBJ1-3	CSARAAGNTIYF
15	TRBV7-3	NA	TRBJ2-7	CASSPGWTNTYEQYF
16	TRBV5-1	TRBD2	TRBJ2-1	CASSPPTSGGGDEQFF
16	TRBV4-1	TRBD2	TRBJ2-1	CASSTRPGLATNEQFF
17	TRBV7-8	TRBD2	TRBJ2-1	CASSLGYGVAGHNEQFF
14	TRBV24-1	NA	TRBJ2-7	CATSDPGNSYEQYF
15	TRBV5-4	NA	TRBJ2-3	CASSFGSELRDTQYF
15	TRBV6-5	TRBD1	TRBJ1-6	CASSYGQERNSPLHF
17	TRBV7-2	TRBD2	TRBJ2-7	CASSPTPRLAVDYEQYF
15	TRBV12-3/TRBV12-4	TRBD1	TRBJ1-2	CASRPTGTVNYGYTF
15	TRBV24-1	NA	TRBJ2-5	CATSEPQGVQETQYF
15	TRBV20-1	TRBD2	TRBJ2-3	CSASIGLVGTDTQYF
14	TRBV27	NA	TRBJ2-1	CASIGRANYNEQFF
15	TRBV28	NA	TRBJ2-1	CASSDPSGYVHEQFF
15	TRBV12-3/TRBV12-4	NA	TRBJ2-3	CASSFLSSGTDTQYF
14	TRBV7-2	TRBD2	TRBJ2-7	CASSLAFREGGQYF
14	TRBV18	NA	TRBJ2-3	CASSPQTPTDTQYF
14	TRBV24-1	NA	TRBJ2-7	CATSARGSTREQYF
15	TRBV3-1	NA	TRBJ2-2	CASSRGSKNTGELFF
13	TRBV9	NA	TRBJ1-6	CASSGQPDSPLHF
15	TRBV9	NA	TRBJ1-5	CASSVGTLSNQPQHF
18	TRBV11-2	NA	TRBJ2-1	CASSLDGFAGGPYNEQFF
15	TRBV10-2	TRBD1	TRBJ2-2	CASSRDSWGTGELFF
13	TRBV12-3/TRBV12-4	NA	TRBJ2-2	CASSPVPTGELFF
14	TRBV9	NA	TRBJ2-6	CASSVLAGANVLTF
15	TRBV3-1	TRBD1	TRBJ2-1	CASSKQGSGGNQQFF
13	TRBV29-1	TRBD2	TRBJ2-3	CSVWGGSTDTQYF
16	TRBV5-1	NA	TRBJ1-4	CASSRADQGRGEKLFF
18	TRBV7-2	TRBD1	TRBJ1-5	CASSSRPHRGIGNQPQHF
15	TRBV9	TRBD1	TRBJ1-2	CASSVGTGAIYGYTF
16	TRBV6-5	NA	TRBJ2-1	CASSYKGRGLYNEQFF
13	TRBV19	NA	TRBJ2-7	CASSATVVYEQYF
18	TRBV3-1	TRBD2	TRBJ2-7	CASSQWGLGDYGSREQYF
18	TRBV9	TRBD1	TRBJ2-6	CASSAEDRFFSGANVLTF
19	TRBV4-2	NA	TRBJ2-7	CASSQDGGPQITQHYEQYF
15	TRBV7-3	NA	TRBJ1-2	CASSSPDPINYGYTF
12	TRBV9	NA	TRBJ2-1	CASSADLYEQFF
11	TRBV29-1	TRBD2	TRBJ2-7	CSGTSAGEQYF
11	TRBV6-5	NA	TRBJ1-2	CASSSAYGYTF
15	TRBV3-1	NA	TRBJ1-2	CASSQAPDRNNGYTF